The 9 T cell receptor beta chains below all came from one sample that was sequenced in a study of blood T cell repertoires in COVID-19. The data were produced by immunoSEQ multiplex PCR, yet TCRdb's version contains in-frame clones alone and is incomplete. This sample carries about 270,000 clones, just over 90% of them seen once, and the ten largest clones take about 2.3%. Specimen: PBMCs or T cells enriched from blood (not recorded which). The receptors were gathered from a woman in her thirties or forties with acute COVID-19.

This clone has a handful of counts. V and J are TRBV11-3 and TRBJ2-1, with 11 bases aligning to TRBD2. The CDR3 extends over 17 amino acids. V was pared by 1 base and J by 5 bases, with 7 bases of the junction left unmatched. The germline V gene encodes CDR1 SGHNT and CDR2 YENEEA. The CDR3 DNA follows: TGTGCCAGCAGCTTAGGTCTGGGACTAGCGGACCACAATGAGCAGTTCTTC. It codes for CASSLGLGLADHNEQFF.

This sequence joins TRBV5-4 and TRBJ1-1, with a possible D match to TRBD1 (5 bases). V was pared by 1 base and J by 5 bases, with 9 bases between. The CDR3 extends over 13 amino acids. Germline V gene sequence: CDR1 SGHNT, CDR2 YYREEE (reference sequence). This chain's CDR3 is CASSLRGTTEAFF. In DNA, the CDR3 is TGTGCCAGCAGCTTGCGAGGGACTACTGAAGCTTTCTTT. Full variable domain (outside the CDR3, taken from reference TRBV5-4 and TRBJ1-1): ETGVTQSPTHLIKTRGQQVTLRCSSQSGHNTVSWYQQALGQGPQFIFQYYREEENGRGNFPPRFSGLQFPNYSSELNVNALELDDSALYLCASSLRGTTEAFFGQGTRLTVV.

This sequence joins TRBV19 and TRBJ2-1; 9 positions agree with TRBD1. The CDR3 runs to 14 residues. CDR1 LNHDA and CDR2 SQIVND come from the germline V gene (reference sequence). After removal of 7 bases from V and 5 bases from J, the junction contained 6 bases not matched to a gene. The CDR3 sequence is CASTTGTGHNEQFF. CDR3 nucleotides: TGTGCCAGTACCACCGGGACAGGGCACAATGAGCAGTTCTTC.

About this clone itself: Other DNA variants within this sample encode the same CDR3. V and J are TRBV7-9 and TRBJ2-7; D perhaps matches TRBD2 (5 bases). The germline V gene encodes CDR1 SEHNR and CDR2 FQNEAQ (reference sequence). The CDR3 totals 14 residues. The ends were cut back, 0 bases at V and 0 bases at J, with 6 bases in the middle. The DNA of the CDR3 is TGTGCCAGCAGCTTAGCCGCGGGCTCCTACGAGCAGTACTTC. Protein sequence: CASSLAAGSYEQYF. The full variable domain, with the rest looked up from reference TRBV7-9 and TRBJ2-7, is DTGVSQNPRHKITKRGQNVTFRCDPISEHNRLYWYRQTLGQGPEFLTYFQNEAQLEKSRLLSDRFSAERPKGSFSTLEIQRTEQGDSAMYLCASSLAAGSYEQYFGPGTRLTVT.

The chain uses TRBV2 and TRBJ2-2; 8 bases fit TRBD1. Germline values: CDR1 SNHLY, CDR2 FYNNEI. CDR3 size: 16 residues. The junction had 7 bases not matched to a gene; V was cut back by 0 bases and J by 7 bases. CDR3 in amino acids: CASSEATGTGGGELFF. The CDR3 nucleotides read TGTGCCAGCAGTGAAGCTACCGGGACAGGAGGCGGGGAGCTGTTTTTT.

The chain has TRBV10-3 and TRBJ1-5, with D possibly matching TRBD1 (5 bases). The CDR3 length is 15 residues. The ends were cut back, 2 bases at V and 2 bases at J, with 10 bases in the middle. The germline V gene encodes CDR1 ENHRY and CDR2 SYGVKD. CDR3 coding DNA: TGTGCCATCAGTGAGAGCAGGGAAGGCAATCAGCCCCAGCATTTT. Translated: CAISESREGNQPQHF.

CDR3 nucleotides: TGTGCCAGTAGTATAGCAGACAGGACGGGGAGTGACGCTGCCAAAAACATTCAGTACTTC. It translates to CASSIADRTGSDAAKNIQYF. This chain joins TRBV19 and TRBJ2-4; possibly TRBD1 for D (6 bases). CDR3 size: 20 residues. V was clipped by 1 base and J by 1 base, with 23 bases between them. Germline values: CDR1 LNHDA, CDR2 SQIVND (reference sequence).

This chain connects TRBV7-2 to TRBJ1-6; the match to TRBD1 covers 7 bases. CDR3 size: 15 residues. CDR1 and CDR2 from the germline V gene are SGHTA and FQGNSA. Trimming at V came to 1 base and at J to 10 bases, leaving 7 bases not matched to a gene. The CDR3 DNA reads TGTGCCAGCAGCTTAGAGGACAGGCCCAACTCACCCCTCCACTTT. Amino acids: CASSLEDRPNSPLHF.

V usage is TRBV4-1 and J usage is TRBJ2-7; D is unclear. Between the trimmed V and J ends, which lost 1 base and 7 bases, there was a span of 11 bases. Germline CDR1 MGHRA, CDR2 YSYEKL. This CDR3 has 13 amino acids. The CDR3 reads CASSQVLSVEQYF. DNA of the CDR3: TGCGCCAGCAGCCAAGTTCTGAGTGTGGAGCAGTACTTC.